A selection of T cell receptor beta chains follows, all from one sample in a study of tumor and adjacent non-tumor tissue in lung cancer. Via MiXCR, TCRdb re-called the multiplex PCR reads, giving one row per CDR3 protein. Of under 250,000 distinct CDR3 sequences in the sample, 60% to 85% are singletons; the top ten hold less than 25%. The sequencing input was lung tumor tissue. Receptors originate from a man aged 60-69 years with non-small cell lung cancer. Each CDR3 is given with its conserved first and last residue. D genes are given only for firm matches. Size values are once, few and many counts, or a class for expanded clones, and some rows have none.

d_call: NA; clone_size: NA; v_call: TRBV11-2; j_call: TRBJ2-1; cdr3_nt: TGTGCCAGCAGCTCCGAACTAGTGGGGGGGCCGCAGTTCTTC; cdr3_aa: CASSSELVGGPQFF
d_call: TRBD2; clone_size: NA; v_call: TRBV7-8; j_call: TRBJ2-1; cdr3_nt: TGTGCAAGCAGCTTCAACTCGGGACTAGCGGGTAATGAGCAGTTCTTC; cdr3_aa: CASSFNSGLAGNEQFF
d_call: NA; clone_size: few; v_call: TRBV20-1; j_call: TRBJ1-3; cdr3_nt: TGCAGTGCTAGAGATTCCCAGAGCTCTGGAAACACCATATATTTT; cdr3_aa: CSARDSQSSGNTIYF
d_call: TRBD1; clone_size: many; v_call: TRBV7-8; j_call: TRBJ1-5; cdr3_nt: TGTGCCAGCAGCCTCCGGGACAGTGGTCCCCCCCAGCATTTT; cdr3_aa: CASSLRDSGPPQHF
d_call: TRBD1; clone_size: NA; v_call: TRBV12-3/TRBV12-4; j_call: TRBJ1-5; cdr3_nt: TGTGCCAGCAATCCCCTTGGGACAGGGAGCAATCAGCTCCAGCATTTT; cdr3_aa: CASNPLGTGSNQLQHF
d_call: NA; clone_size: once; v_call: TRBV7-2; j_call: TRBJ2-1; cdr3_nt: TGTGCCAGCAGCTTAGATTTCGGGACCTACAATGAGCACTTCTTC; cdr3_aa: CASSLDFGTYNEHFF
d_call: NA; clone_size: many; v_call: TRBV4-3; j_call: TRBJ2-3; cdr3_nt: TGCGCCAGCAGCTTGGACGGTGTCTCTAGCACAGATACGCAGTATTTT; cdr3_aa: CASSLDGVSSTDTQYF
d_call: TRBD2; clone_size: few; v_call: TRBV10-1; j_call: TRBJ2-7; cdr3_nt: TGCGCCAGCATCCTAAGTCTAGCGGGAGGAAGCCACGAGCAGTACTTC; cdr3_aa: CASILSLAGGSHEQYF
d_call: TRBD1; clone_size: NA; v_call: TRBV20-1; j_call: TRBJ1-5; cdr3_nt: TGCAGTGCTAGATCACAGGGGGCACTACTTCATCCCCAGCATTTT; cdr3_aa: CSARSQGALLHPQHF
d_call: NA; clone_size: many; v_call: TRBV10-2; j_call: TRBJ2-5; cdr3_nt: TGCGCCAGCACAACCGGGACAAGGAAAGAAGAGACCCAGTACTTC; cdr3_aa: CASTTGTRKEETQYF
d_call: TRBD1; clone_size: NA; v_call: TRBV5-4; j_call: TRBJ1-2; cdr3_nt: TGTGCCAGCAGCCCTAGACAGGGAAGGAGATACACCTTC; cdr3_aa: CASSPRQGRRYTF
d_call: NA; clone_size: NA; v_call: TRBV11-1; j_call: TRBJ2-5; cdr3_nt: NA; cdr3_aa: CASRTEVGAGTRYF
d_call: NA; clone_size: NA; v_call: TRBV11-2; j_call: TRBJ1-1; cdr3_nt: TGTGTCATCAGCTTAGGCCAGGCTTTAATGAACACTGAAGCTTTCTTT; cdr3_aa: CVISLGQALMNTEAFF
d_call: TRBD2; clone_size: NA; v_call: TRBV4-1; j_call: TRBJ2-1; cdr3_nt: TGCGCCAGCAGCCCATTAGGGACTAGCGGGCTCTACAATGTGCATTTCTTC; cdr3_aa: CASSPLGTSGLYNVHFF
d_call: TRBD2; clone_size: NA; v_call: TRBV11-1; j_call: TRBJ2-6; cdr3_nt: TGTGCCAGCAGCCCTCTACTAGCGGACTCTTGGGCCAACGTCCTAACTTTC; cdr3_aa: CASSPLLADSWANVLTF
d_call: NA; clone_size: NA; v_call: TRBV4-3; j_call: TRBJ2-2; cdr3_nt: TGCGCCAGCAGCCAGGTCCCGCCAGGGGACACCGGGAAGCTGTTTTTT; cdr3_aa: CASSQVPPGDTGKLFF
d_call: NA; clone_size: NA; v_call: TRBV12-3/TRBV12-4; j_call: TRBJ1-4; cdr3_nt: TGTGCCAGCAGTATCACTATGGGGGATCATGAAAAACTGTTTTTT; cdr3_aa: CASSITMGDHEKLFF
d_call: NA; clone_size: many; v_call: TRBV6-5; j_call: TRBJ2-7; cdr3_nt: TGTGCCAGCAGTTTCTCGGGGGGCCTCTACGAGCAGTACTTC; cdr3_aa: CASSFSGGLYEQYF
d_call: TRBD2; clone_size: NA; v_call: TRBV20-1; j_call: TRBJ2-3; cdr3_nt: TGCAATGCCACGACTAGCGGGAGCTTACCTAACACAGATATGCAGTATTTT; cdr3_aa: CNATTSGSLPNTDMQYF
d_call: TRBD1; clone_size: NA; v_call: TRBV12-3/TRBV12-4; j_call: TRBJ1-1; cdr3_nt: TGTGCCAACAGACCCCTGGACAGGGGTGACACTGAAGCTTTCTTT; cdr3_aa: CANRPLDRGDTEAFF
d_call: NA; clone_size: once; v_call: TRBV6-6; j_call: TRBJ2-1; cdr3_nt: TGTGCCAGCCAGACTAGAGGGGGGGAGCAGTTCTTC; cdr3_aa: CASQTRGGEQFF
d_call: NA; clone_size: NA; v_call: TRBV5-6; j_call: TRBJ2-5; cdr3_nt: TGTGTCAGCAGCTTGGGGGCCTTACTGGAGGAGACCCAGTACTTC; cdr3_aa: CVSSLGALLEETQYF
d_call: NA; clone_size: NA; v_call: TRBV6-5; j_call: TRBJ1-4; cdr3_nt: TGTGCCAGCAGTTACTACCGACCTGGGGCTAATGAAAAACTGTTTTTT; cdr3_aa: CASSYYRPGANEKLFF
d_call: TRBD2; clone_size: NA; v_call: TRBV6-6; j_call: TRBJ2-4; cdr3_nt: TGTGCCAGCATTTACTCAATAGCGGGGGCCAAAAACATTCAGTACTTC; cdr3_aa: CASIYSIAGAKNIQYF
d_call: NA; clone_size: few; v_call: TRBV20-1; j_call: TRBJ2-3; cdr3_nt: TGCAGTGCTCGGAGCACAGATACGCAGTATTTT; cdr3_aa: CSARSTDTQYF
d_call: TRBD2; clone_size: NA; v_call: TRBV4-2; j_call: TRBJ2-1; cdr3_nt: TGTGCCAGCAGCCAGGACTTTAGCGGGGGATACAATGAGCAGTTCTTC; cdr3_aa: CASSQDFSGGYNEQFF
d_call: TRBD1; clone_size: NA; v_call: TRBV20-1; j_call: TRBJ1-4; cdr3_nt: TGCAGTGCTAGAGTCGGACAGGGAGGGCATGAAAAACTGTTTTTT; cdr3_aa: CSARVGQGGHEKLFF
d_call: NA; clone_size: few; v_call: TRBV5-5; j_call: TRBJ1-5; cdr3_nt: TGTGCCAGCAGAGGGCAGGGGAACAATCAGCCCCAGCATTTT; cdr3_aa: CASRGQGNNQPQHF
d_call: TRBD1; clone_size: NA; v_call: TRBV6-5; j_call: TRBJ2-5; cdr3_nt: TGTACCAGCAGTTTCCTTGGGACAGACAGGGAGACTCAGTACTTC; cdr3_aa: CTSSFLGTDRETQYF
d_call: NA; clone_size: NA; v_call: TRBV11-2; j_call: TRBJ1-2; cdr3_nt: TGTGCCAACAGCTTAGGATGGGGGCATGGCTATACCTTC; cdr3_aa: CANSLGWGHGYTF
d_call: NA; clone_size: NA; v_call: TRBV28; j_call: TRBJ2-3; cdr3_nt: TGTGCCAAGGAGCCCCATCTCTCAGATACGCAGTATTTT; cdr3_aa: CAKEPHLSDTQYF
d_call: TRBD2; clone_size: NA; v_call: TRBV4-2; j_call: TRBJ2-1; cdr3_nt: TGTGCCAGCAGCCAAGGCGGACTAGCGCGGGACAATGAGAAGTTCTTC; cdr3_aa: CASSQGGLARDNEKFF
d_call: NA; clone_size: many; v_call: TRBV11-2; j_call: TRBJ2-2; cdr3_nt: TGTGCCAGCAGGACCGGGGTCGGGGAGCTGTTTTTT; cdr3_aa: CASRTGVGELFF
d_call: TRBD1; clone_size: NA; v_call: TRBV20-1; j_call: TRBJ2-5; cdr3_nt: TGCTGTGTTAGACCCTGGACAGGGAGTCAAGAGACCCAGTACTTC; cdr3_aa: CCVRPWTGSQETQYF
d_call: NA; clone_size: NA; v_call: TRBV11-3; j_call: TRBJ2-2; cdr3_nt: TGTGCCAGCAGCTTAGATACTATCGGAGCCTTCACCGGGGAGCTGTTTTTT; cdr3_aa: CASSLDTIGAFTGELFF
d_call: TRBD2; clone_size: once; v_call: TRBV20-1; j_call: TRBJ2-3; cdr3_nt: TGCACTGCTAGAGCTCACGGCGGGGGGACTACGCAATATTTT; cdr3_aa: CTARAHGGGTTQYF
d_call: TRBD1; clone_size: NA; v_call: TRBV20-1; j_call: TRBJ1-1; cdr3_nt: TGCAGTGCCGGGACAGGGGGTAACGTTGAAGCTTTCTTC; cdr3_aa: CSAGTGGNVEAFF
d_call: TRBD1; clone_size: NA; v_call: TRBV5-1; j_call: TRBJ2-1; cdr3_nt: TGCGCCAGCAGCTTAATCGACAGGGTGAAAGAGCAGTTCTTC; cdr3_aa: CASSLIDRVKEQFF
d_call: NA; clone_size: NA; v_call: TRBV4-2; j_call: TRBJ1-4; cdr3_nt: TGTACCAGCAGCCCAAGCGCAGGTGGGGTTACTGAAAAACTGTTTTTT; cdr3_aa: CTSSPSAGGVTEKLFF
d_call: NA; clone_size: NA; v_call: TRBV11-2; j_call: TRBJ1-4; cdr3_nt: TGTGCCAGGAGCTTAGATGGGAAACGTAATGAAAAGCTGTTTTTT; cdr3_aa: CARSLDGKRNEKLFF
d_call: TRBD2; clone_size: many; v_call: TRBV12-3/TRBV12-4; j_call: TRBJ2-1; cdr3_nt: TGTGCCAGCAGCCTGGGACTAGCGGGGTTGAATGAGCAGTTCTTC; cdr3_aa: CASSLGLAGLNEQFF
d_call: TRBD2; clone_size: few; v_call: TRBV11-2; j_call: TRBJ2-7; cdr3_nt: TGTGCCAGCAGCTCTGTGGGACTAGCGGGGAGGGGCTACGAGCAGTACTTC; cdr3_aa: CASSSVGLAGRGYEQYF
d_call: NA; clone_size: NA; v_call: TRBV6-2/TRBV6-3; j_call: TRBJ2-5; cdr3_nt: TGTGCCAGTAGACAGTGGGCGAATTTAGAGACCCAGTACTTC; cdr3_aa: CASRQWANLETQYF
d_call: NA; clone_size: NA; v_call: TRBV4-1; j_call: TRBJ2-2; cdr3_nt: TGCGCCAGCAGTCAGAAGCCGCGGAGAGGCCCCGGGGAGCTGTTTTTT; cdr3_aa: CASSQKPRRGPGELFF
d_call: NA; clone_size: few; v_call: TRBV7-2; j_call: TRBJ2-5; cdr3_nt: TGTGCCAGCAGCTTAGAGGGACCCACGAGCGAGACCCAGTACTTC; cdr3_aa: CASSLEGPTSETQYF
d_call: TRBD2; clone_size: NA; v_call: TRBV4-3; j_call: TRBJ2-7; cdr3_nt: TGCGCCTGCACCCAAGAACTAGCGCCTTCCTACGAGCAGTACTTC; cdr3_aa: CACTQELAPSYEQYF
d_call: NA; clone_size: few; v_call: TRBV7-3; j_call: TRBJ2-1; cdr3_nt: TGTGCCAGCAGCTTAGAAAGGATGGGTGAGCAGTTCTTC; cdr3_aa: CASSLERMGEQFF
d_call: NA; clone_size: NA; v_call: TRBV6-2/TRBV6-3; j_call: TRBJ1-2; cdr3_nt: TGTGCCAGCAGTTTCCCTCAACAGGGTGTGACGATTAACTATGGCTACACCTTC; cdr3_aa: CASSFPQQGVTINYGYTF
d_call: NA; clone_size: NA; v_call: TRBV24-1; j_call: TRBJ2-3; cdr3_nt: TGTGCCACCAGTGATTTGGTTAGCGGAGACCGCACAGATACGCAGTATTTT; cdr3_aa: CATSDLVSGDRTDTQYF
d_call: NA; clone_size: NA; v_call: TRBV29-1; j_call: TRBJ1-1; cdr3_nt: TGCAGCGCCCTTGGTGCTGTTAGCGGCACTGAAGCTTTCTTT; cdr3_aa: CSALGAVSGTEAFF
d_call: TRBD2; clone_size: few; v_call: TRBV29-1; j_call: TRBJ2-3; cdr3_nt: TGCAGCGTTTCTAGCGGGAGAGAGTCAGATACGCAGTATTTT; cdr3_aa: CSVSSGRESDTQYF
d_call: NA; clone_size: NA; v_call: TRBV11-1; j_call: TRBJ2-1; cdr3_nt: TGTGTCAGCTCGGACGGGTCCTACAATGAGCAGTTCTTC; cdr3_aa: CVSSDGSYNEQFF
d_call: NA; clone_size: many; v_call: TRBV19; j_call: TRBJ1-1; cdr3_nt: TGTGCCAGTAGTCCGCAGGCACTGAACACTGAAGCTTTCTTT; cdr3_aa: CASSPQALNTEAFF
d_call: NA; clone_size: NA; v_call: TRBV12-3/TRBV12-4; j_call: TRBJ1-5; cdr3_nt: TGTGCCAGCAGTTTACGGCAGGGAGGGGGCAATCAGCCCCAGCATTTT; cdr3_aa: CASSLRQGGGNQPQHF
d_call: TRBD1; clone_size: NA; v_call: TRBV11-2; j_call: TRBJ2-6; cdr3_nt: TGTGCCAACAGCTTCGGGACAGTCTCTGGGGCCAACGTCCTGAGTTTC; cdr3_aa: CANSFGTVSGANVLSF
d_call: TRBD1; clone_size: NA; v_call: TRBV4-2; j_call: TRBJ1-5; cdr3_nt: TGTGTCAGCAGCCAAGATGGTGAGGGGGCTATAGTGAATCAGTCCCAGCATTTT; cdr3_aa: CVSSQDGEGAIVNQSQHF